The next 7 T cell receptor beta chains were all read from a single sample in a study of T cell responses to AZD1222 COVID-19 vaccine. Clones were read by immunoSEQ multiplex PCR, and TCRdb kept only the in-frame ones, dropping some. The data contain 90,000 to 150,000 clones, 85% to 90% of them singletons. Sequencing was performed on peripheral blood, taken 28 days after the second AZD1222 dose. These receptors all come from an adult who received the AZD1222 COVID-19 vaccine.

The rearrangement joins TRBV30 to TRBJ1-5, with unresolved D. From germline, CDR1 is GTSNPN and CDR2 SVGIG (reference sequence). Trimming stripped 3 bases from V and 6 bases from J, with 9 bases between. CDR3 size: 12 residues. The CDR3 sequence is CAWRNDGQPQHF. CDR3 nucleotides: TGTGCCTGGAGGAACGACGGTCAGCCCCAGCATTTT.

The V gene is TRBV28, the J gene TRBJ2-7, with 8 positions matching TRBD1. Germline lookup yields CDR1 MDHEN and CDR2 SYDVKM. CDR3 length equals 14 residues. After removal of 3 bases from V and 7 bases from J, the junction contained 8 bases not matched to a gene. CDR3 nucleotides: TGTGCCAGCAGTTTTAACAGGGGGAGTCTTGAGCAGTACTTC. It is translated as CASSFNRGSLEQYF. The full variable domain, its missing parts supplied by reference TRBV28 and TRBJ2-7, is DVKVTQSSRYLVKRTGEKVFLECVQDMDHENMFWYRQDPGLGLRLIYFSYDVKMKEKGDIPEGYSVSREKKERFSLILESASTNQTSMYLCASSFNRGSLEQYFGPGTRLTVT.

The rearrangement uses TRBV29-1 and TRBJ1-2; D may be TRBD1 (5 bases). V was trimmed by 5 bases and J by 6 bases, leaving 13 bases between them. This CDR3 region has 12 residues. Germline loops: CDR1 SQVTM, CDR2 ANQGSEA. CDR3 sequence reads: CSVQHQGDGYTF. CDR3 sequence (DNA): TGCAGCGTTCAACATCAGGGCGATGGCTACACCTTC.

V gene TRBV5-4 combines with J gene TRBJ1-3; D is possibly TRBD1 (6 bases). Germline loops: CDR1 SGHNT, CDR2 YYREEE (reference sequence). V was cut by 3 bases and J by 4 bases, with 11 bases left in between. The CDR3 contains 14 residues. This chain's CDR3 is CASSSTGLGNTIYF. The CDR3 bases are TGTGCCAGCAGCTCTACAGGGTTGGGAAACACCATATATTTT.

CDR3 region: CASSGQETQYF. As DNA, the CDR3 is TGTGCCAGCAGTGGACAAGAGACCCAGTACTTC. V and J are TRBV2 and TRBJ2-5, with D unclear. Germline V gene lookup returns CDR1 SNHLY and CDR2 FYNNEI. The ends were cut back, 4 bases at V and 2 bases at J, with 2 bases in the middle. The CDR3 has 11 residues.

This clone was counted a single time. The rearrangement uses TRBV6-5 and TRBJ2-7; TRBD2 agrees at 8 bases. V lost 0 bases to trimming and J lost 5 bases; unmatched junction nucleotides: 3. CDR1 and CDR2 from the germline V gene are MNHEY and SVGAGI. This CDR3 has 14 residues. The CDR3 loop is CASSYSGLDDEQYF. The CDR3 bases are TGTGCCAGCAGTTACTCGGGACTAGACGACGAGCAGTACTTC.

The chain links TRBV10-2 to TRBJ1-3; TRBD1 might be the D (5 bases). The V end was cut by 5 bases, the J end by 0 bases, with 8 bases between. The CDR3 sequence is 14 residues long. The germline gives CDR1 WSHSY, CDR2 SAAADI. This CDR3 is CASSTGTSGNTIYF. The CDR3, as DNA: TGCGCCAGCAGTACCGGGACCTCTGGAAACACCATATATTTT.